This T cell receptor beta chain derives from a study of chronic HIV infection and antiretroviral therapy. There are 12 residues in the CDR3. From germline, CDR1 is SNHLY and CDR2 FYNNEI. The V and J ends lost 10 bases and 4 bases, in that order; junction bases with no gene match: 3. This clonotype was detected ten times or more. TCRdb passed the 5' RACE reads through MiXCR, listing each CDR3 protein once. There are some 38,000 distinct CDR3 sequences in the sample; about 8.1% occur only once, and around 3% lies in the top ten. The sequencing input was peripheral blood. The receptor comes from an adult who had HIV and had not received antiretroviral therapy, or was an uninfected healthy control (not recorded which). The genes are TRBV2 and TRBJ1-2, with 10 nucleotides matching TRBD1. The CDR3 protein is CATGDRGYGYTF. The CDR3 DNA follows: TGTGCCACCGGGGACAGGGGCTATGGCTACACCTTC.